Listed here are 4 T cell receptor beta chains from one sample, sequenced in a study of blood T cell repertoires in COVID-19. The method was immunoSEQ multiplex PCR; TCRdb's version includes in-frame clones alone and lacks a portion of them. The repertoire holds approximately 29,000 clones, with about 85% as singletons. The sequencing input was peripheral blood. The receptors shown here come from a woman aged 55-69 years with active COVID-19.

This clone was counted only a few times. The J gene is TRBJ2-7, the V gene TRBV10-3, with D maybe TRBD1 (6 bases). Trimming shortened V by 0 bases and J by 5 bases, and 17 bases separated the two germline ends. The germline V gene encodes CDR1 ENHRY and CDR2 SYGVKD. CDR3 length: 16 amino acids. The CDR3 protein is CAISESSWTEHHEQYF. The CDR3, as DNA: TGTGCCATCAGTGAGTCGAGTTGGACAGAGCACCACGAGCAGTACTTC.

J is TRBJ2-7 and V is TRBV7-9; TRBD2 matches 9 bases. The CDR3 has 16 amino acids. Germline CDR1 is SEHNR and CDR2 is FQNEAQ (reference sequence). The J segment lost 2 bases and the V segment lost 4 bases, leaving 9 bases of the junction unmatched. The CDR3 spells CASSSPLAGGTYEQYF. CDR3 nucleotide sequence: TGTGCCAGCAGCTCCCCGCTTGCGGGAGGGACCTACGAGCAGTACTTC.

This clone was counted a single time. V gene TRBV7-8 combines with J gene TRBJ2-2; possibly TRBD1 for D (6 bases). Trimming took 5 bases from V and 5 from J, leaving 15 bases between them. The germline gives CDR1 SGHVS, CDR2 FQNEAQ. CDR3 length: 15 amino acids. CDR3 in DNA: TGTGCCAGCAGCACAGGGAGAGGGGCGACCGGGGAGCTGTTTTTT. Residues: CASSTGRGATGELFF.

CDR3 loop: CASSLGTGGNEQFF. In DNA form, the CDR3 reads TGTGCCAGTAGTCTGGGGACAGGGGGCAATGAGCAGTTCTTC. V and J are TRBV19 and TRBJ2-1; 11 nucleotides agree with TRBD1. The germline CDR1 and CDR2 sequences are LNHDA and SQIVND (reference sequence). This CDR3 is 14 amino acids long. V lost 5 bases, J lost 6 bases, and 3 bases stayed unmatched.